The rows below give T cell receptor beta chains drawn from one sample of a study of tumor-infiltrating lymphocytes in primary liver carcinoma. TCRdb re-derived calls from the multiplex PCR reads in MiXCR, one entry per CDR3 protein. This sample yields approximately 74,000 distinct CDR3 sequences, of which 71% are seen a single time; roughly an eighth belongs to the top ten. Sequenced sample: liver tumor tissue from sampling region 4. The receptors shown here come from a woman aged 55-70 years with primary liver carcinoma and hepatitis B virus infection. The CDR3 runs from the conserved cysteine through the conserved F or W. A D gene is named only where the DNA matches it firmly. Part of the rows lack a size; the others show once, few, many or a class for expanded clones.

D: .; size: .; V: TRBV18; J: TRBJ2-1; CDR3: CASSKTGSIFYEQFF; DNA: TGTGCCAGCTCTAAGACTGGTAGCATTTTCTATGAGCAGTTCTTC
D: .; size: few; V: TRBV6-1; J: TRBJ2-7; CDR3: CASSDPSGSSYEQYF; DNA: TGTGCCAGTAGTGACCCAAGTGGTAGCTCCTACGAGCAGTACTTC
D: .; size: .; V: TRBV28; J: TRBJ2-4; CDR3: CASSPGFGAKNIQYF; DNA: TGTGCCAGCAGTCCAGGATTCGGGGCCAAAAACATTCAGTACTTC
D: .; size: few; V: TRBV29-1; J: TRBJ2-1; CDR3: CSVDRTQGNEQFF; DNA: TGCAGCGTTGACCGTACACAAGGGAATGAGCAGTTCTTC
D: .; size: many; V: TRBV5-1; J: TRBJ1-3; CDR3: CASSLVGSGNTIYF; DNA: TGCGCCAGCAGCTTGGTTGGCTCTGGAAACACCATATATTTT
D: TRBD2; size: few; V: TRBV14; J: TRBJ2-7; CDR3: CVSSQLAEAGQYF; DNA: TGTGTCAGCAGCCAACTAGCGGAAGCAGGGCAGTACTTC
D: TRBD1; size: once; V: TRBV7-9; J: TRBJ1-1; CDR3: CASNPRDRGMNAEAFF; DNA: TGTGCCAGCAACCCTAGGGACAGGGGAATGAACGCTGAAGCTTTCTTT
D: .; size: many; V: TRBV28; J: TRBJ1-4; CDR3: CASRDRNGGKLFF; DNA: TGTGCCAGCCGAGACAGGAACGGAGGAAAACTGTTTTTT
D: .; size: medium-sized; V: TRBV29-1; J: TRBJ2-1; CDR3: CSVAGGQHYNEQFF; DNA: TGCAGCGTTGCGGGGGGACAGCATTACAATGAGCAGTTCTTC
D: .; size: many; V: TRBV7-9; J: TRBJ1-2; CDR3: CASSSQSGRGYTF; DNA: TGTGCCAGCAGCTCCCAGTCAGGGAGAGGCTACACCTTC
D: .; size: .; V: TRBV6-1; J: TRBJ1-6; CDR3: CASSASYSSYNSLLHF; DNA: TGTGCCAGCAGTGCGTCGTATAGTTCCTATAATTCACTCCTCCACTTT
D: TRBD1; size: many; V: TRBV5-6; J: TRBJ2-5; CDR3: CASSLEGARAQYF; DNA: TGTGCCAGCAGCTTGGAGGGGGCCAGGGCCCAGTACTTC